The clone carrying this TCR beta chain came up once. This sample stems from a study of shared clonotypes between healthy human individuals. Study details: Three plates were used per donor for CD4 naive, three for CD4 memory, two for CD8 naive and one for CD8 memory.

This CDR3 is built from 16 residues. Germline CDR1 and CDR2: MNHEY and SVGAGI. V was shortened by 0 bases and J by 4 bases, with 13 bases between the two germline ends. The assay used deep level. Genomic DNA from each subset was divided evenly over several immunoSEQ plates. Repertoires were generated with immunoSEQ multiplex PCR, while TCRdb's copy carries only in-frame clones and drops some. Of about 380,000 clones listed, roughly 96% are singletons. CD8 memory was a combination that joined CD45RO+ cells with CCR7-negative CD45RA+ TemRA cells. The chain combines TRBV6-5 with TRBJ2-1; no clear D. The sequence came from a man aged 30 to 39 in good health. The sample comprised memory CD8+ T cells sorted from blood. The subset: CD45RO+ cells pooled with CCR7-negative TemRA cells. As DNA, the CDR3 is TGTGCCAGCAGTTACTCAGGAATAGCCAGATACAATGAGCAGTTCTTC. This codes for CASSYSGIARYNEQFF.